A selection of T cell receptor beta chains follows, all from one sample in a study of breast tumors, draining lymph nodes, adjacent tissues. TCRdb itself ran the multiplex PCR reads through MiXCR, one entry per CDR3 protein. This sample has fewer than 90,000 distinct CDR3 sequences; approximately 29% occur once, and the top ten carry over 6.5%. Sequenced input: axillary lymph node tissue. These receptors were collected from a female donor with breast cancer. Some clones in this sample may be carry-over from other donors' samples. Both conserved end residues are part of each CDR3. D genes are given only for firm matches. Rows may omit the clone size; those that give it use once, few, many or a size class.

J gene: TRBJ1-5; CDR3 length: 16; V gene: TRBV19; clone size: many; D gene: -; CDR3 protein: CASSIYRQSNNQPQHF; CDR3 DNA: TGTGCCAGTAGTATATATCGACAGTCCAACAATCAGCCCCAGCATTTT
J gene: TRBJ2-3; CDR3 length: 14; V gene: TRBV20-1; clone size: many; D gene: TRBD2; CDR3 protein: CSAIGTSGTDTQYF; CDR3 DNA: TGCAGTGCCATCGGGACTAGCGGCACAGATACGCAGTATTTT
J gene: TRBJ2-5; CDR3 length: 11; V gene: TRBV3-1; clone size: many; D gene: -; CDR3 protein: CASSQERTQYF; CDR3 DNA: TGTGCCAGCAGCCAAGAGAGGACCCAGTACTTC
J gene: TRBJ2-1; CDR3 length: 15; V gene: TRBV7-3; clone size: many; D gene: -; CDR3 protein: CASSPLPSSYNEQFF; CDR3 DNA: TGTGCCAGCAGCCCCCTCCCAAGCTCCTACAATGAGCAGTTCTTC
J gene: TRBJ2-3; CDR3 length: 17; V gene: TRBV7-3; clone size: many; D gene: TRBD2; CDR3 protein: CASSPGLAGGGTDTQYF; CDR3 DNA: TGTGCCAGCAGCCCTGGACTAGCGGGAGGGGGCACAGATACGCAGTATTTT
J gene: TRBJ2-3; CDR3 length: 19; V gene: TRBV5-1; clone size: many; D gene: TRBD2; CDR3 protein: CASSLGPSGDPLNTDTQYF; CDR3 DNA: TGCGCCAGCAGCTTGGGCCCTAGCGGGGACCCACTCAACACAGATACGCAGTATTTT
J gene: TRBJ2-5; CDR3 length: 14; V gene: TRBV4-3; clone size: many; D gene: -; CDR3 protein: CASSATGMEETQYF; CDR3 DNA: TGCGCCAGCAGCGCAACAGGGATGGAAGAGACCCAGTACTTC
J gene: TRBJ1-6; CDR3 length: 14; V gene: TRBV3-1; clone size: many; D gene: TRBD1; CDR3 protein: CASSSDRARAPLHF; CDR3 DNA: TGTGCCAGCAGCTCGGACAGGGCAAGGGCACCCCTCCACTTT
J gene: TRBJ2-7; CDR3 length: 13; V gene: TRBV6-6; clone size: many; D gene: TRBD2; CDR3 protein: CASSSSGRVEQYF; CDR3 DNA: TGTGCCAGCAGTTCAAGCGGGAGAGTCGAGCAGTACTTC
J gene: TRBJ2-3; CDR3 length: 14; V gene: TRBV11-3; clone size: many; D gene: -; CDR3 protein: CASSLGAESDTQYF; CDR3 DNA: TGTGCCAGCAGCTTAGGAGCGGAGTCAGATACGCAGTATTTT
J gene: TRBJ1-5; CDR3 length: 16; V gene: TRBV9; clone size: -; D gene: TRBD1; CDR3 protein: CASSQSGGNSNQPQHF; CDR3 DNA: TGTGCCAGCAGTCAGTCAGGGGGGAATAGCAATCAGCCCCAGCATTTT
J gene: TRBJ2-6; CDR3 length: 16; V gene: TRBV20-1; clone size: many; D gene: -; CDR3 protein: CSATQPGYSAANVLTF; CDR3 DNA: TGCAGTGCAACACAACCAGGGTACTCTGCGGCCAACGTCCTGACTTTC
J gene: TRBJ1-5; CDR3 length: 14; V gene: TRBV3-1; clone size: many; D gene: -; CDR3 protein: CASSQAATMEPQHF; CDR3 DNA: TGTGCCAGCAGCCAAGCGGCTACAATGGAGCCCCAGCATTTT
J gene: TRBJ2-1; CDR3 length: 14; V gene: TRBV7-3; clone size: many; D gene: TRBD2; CDR3 protein: CASSLQREGNEQFF; CDR3 DNA: TGTGCCAGCAGCTTACAGCGGGAGGGCAATGAGCAGTTCTTC
J gene: TRBJ2-7; CDR3 length: 11; V gene: TRBV10-3; clone size: many; D gene: -; CDR3 protein: CAISDNYEQYF; CDR3 DNA: TGTGCCATCAGTGATAACTACGAGCAGTACTTC
J gene: TRBJ1-4; CDR3 length: 16; V gene: TRBV3-1; clone size: many; D gene: -; CDR3 protein: CASSQEARRFNEKLFF; CDR3 DNA: TGTGCCAGCAGCCAAGAGGCAAGGCGGTTCAATGAAAAACTGTTTTTT
J gene: TRBJ2-1; CDR3 length: 15; V gene: TRBV7-2; clone size: many; D gene: TRBD1; CDR3 protein: CASSESRGQYNEQFF; CDR3 DNA: TGTGCCAGCAGCGAATCCCGGGGACAGTACAATGAGCAGTTCTTC
J gene: TRBJ1-1; CDR3 length: 14; V gene: TRBV13; clone size: -; D gene: -; CDR3 protein: CASSLGDRNTEAFF; CDR3 DNA: TGTGCCAGCAGCTTAGGGGACCGGAACACTGAAGCTTTCTTT
J gene: TRBJ2-7; CDR3 length: 15; V gene: TRBV20-1; clone size: -; D gene: TRBD2; CDR3 protein: CSASSPSGRAYEQYF; CDR3 DNA: TGCAGTGCTTCCAGCCCCAGCGGGAGGGCCTACGAGCAGTACTTC
J gene: TRBJ2-7; CDR3 length: 14; V gene: TRBV28; clone size: many; D gene: -; CDR3 protein: CASRSWRANYEQYF; CDR3 DNA: TGTGCCAGCAGGTCCTGGCGGGCCAACTACGAGCAGTACTTC
J gene: TRBJ1-1; CDR3 length: 13; V gene: TRBV19; clone size: few; D gene: -; CDR3 protein: CASSRQPNTEAFF; CDR3 DNA: TGTGCCAGTAGTCGACAGCCGAACACTGAAGCTTTCTTT
J gene: TRBJ1-2; CDR3 length: 14; V gene: TRBV19; clone size: many; D gene: -; CDR3 protein: CASSISSVDYGYTF; CDR3 DNA: TGTGCCAGTAGTATCTCCTCAGTAGACTATGGCTACACCTTC
J gene: TRBJ2-2; CDR3 length: 12; V gene: TRBV19; clone size: many; D gene: -; CDR3 protein: CASSIRAGELFF; CDR3 DNA: TGTGCCAGTAGTATTAGGGCCGGGGAGCTGTTTTTT
J gene: TRBJ1-4; CDR3 length: 16; V gene: TRBV4-1; clone size: many; D gene: TRBD1; CDR3 protein: CASSQLSTGNNEKLFF; CDR3 DNA: TGCGCCAGCAGCCAACTATCGACAGGGAATAATGAAAAACTGTTTTTT
J gene: TRBJ2-7; CDR3 length: 14; V gene: TRBV9; clone size: many; D gene: -; CDR3 protein: CASSVGGKGNEQYF; CDR3 DNA: TGTGCCAGCAGCGTAGGAGGGAAAGGAAACGAGCAGTACTTC
J gene: TRBJ1-6; CDR3 length: 16; V gene: TRBV20-1; clone size: many; D gene: -; CDR3 protein: CSARDLQRGSNSPLHF; CDR3 DNA: TGCAGTGCTAGAGATCTTCAGAGGGGAAGTAATTCACCCCTCCACTTT
J gene: TRBJ1-5; CDR3 length: 18; V gene: TRBV7-3; clone size: once; D gene: TRBD1; CDR3 protein: CASSPTGTGGISNQPQHF; CDR3 DNA: TGTGCCAGCAGCCCCACCGGGACAGGGGGCATTAGCAATCAGCCCCAGCATTTT
J gene: TRBJ2-1; CDR3 length: 16; V gene: TRBV7-6; clone size: many; D gene: TRBD2; CDR3 protein: CASSSPRGGRDNEQFF; CDR3 DNA: TGTGCCAGCAGCTCCCCCCGGGGCGGGAGGGATAATGAGCAGTTCTTC